The 8 T cell receptor beta chains below were found in one sample sequenced in a study of low-dose radiotherapy and immunotherapy resistance in tumors. TRAV- and TRBV-specific primers primed first-strand cDNA, covering alpha and beta chains. Amplification of TCRs used a constant-region primer and V-primer adapter for about 19 PCR cycles. TCRdb processed the reads anew with MiXCR; each CDR3 protein has one entry. The table records about 6,600 distinct CDR3 sequences, 53% of them present only once. The receptors stem from a human donor with advanced metastatic prostate, ovarian, gallbladder or colorectal cancer (not recorded which). This table probably holds off-target reads from a library built for another chain.

This clonotype has just a few counts. The J gene is TRBJ2-7, the V gene TRBV2, with D tentatively TRBD2 (6 bases). Germline assignment: CDR1 SNHLY and CDR2 FYNNEI. This CDR3 comprises 12 residues. With 8 bases removed from V and 1 base from J, the gap between germline ends came to 9 bases. The CDR3 sequence is CASGGFSYEQYF. CDR3 in DNA: TGTGCCAGCGGAGGGTTTTCCTACGAGCAGTACTTC.

This clonotype occurred once. The CDR3 DNA sequence: TGTGCCAGCATGGACACCCGAGTAGATACGCAGTATTTT. This gives the protein CASMDTRVDTQYF. The genes are TRBV2 and TRBJ2-3; D might be TRBD1 (5 bases). CDR3 length: 13 residues. CDR1 SNHLY and CDR2 FYNNEI come from the germline V gene. V shed 7 bases and J shed 5 bases, with 13 bases lying between them.

The gene calls are TRBV3-1 and TRBJ2-7; D gene ambiguous. CDR1 is LGHDT, CDR2 YNNKEL, per germline (reference sequence). Trimming removed 1 base from V and 2 bases from J, with 9 bases in between. This CDR3 is built from 14 residues. CDR3: CASSQVAGTYEQYF. CDR3 DNA sequence: TGTGCCAGCAGCCAAGTTGCAGGAACCTACGAGCAGTACTTC.

V is TRBV20-1 and J is TRBJ1-2; TRBD1 matches 9 bases. V dropped 4 bases and J dropped 0; count of bases not matched to a gene: 6. The length of the CDR3 is 15 residues. The germline gives CDR1 DFQATT, CDR2 SNEGSKA (reference sequence). The CDR3 DNA reads TGCAGTGCTACAGGGGACAGGGCCACTAACTATGGCTACACCTTC. Protein: CSATGDRATNYGYTF.

About this clonotype itself: The junction shows a germline mismatch at one end, possibly a read error. The V call is TRBV18, the J call TRBJ2-1; 10 nucleotides align to TRBD1. Germline CDR1 and CDR2: KGHSH and LQKENI. This CDR3 spans 16 amino acids. The CDR3 protein is CASSPPRTGGYNEQFF. DNA of the CDR3: TGTGCCAGCTCGCCACCCCGGACAGGGGGCTACAATGAGCAGTTCTTC.

This sequence joins TRBV12-5 and TRBJ2-1; D unclear. The V end was cut by 5 bases, the J end by 4 bases, with 9 bases between. Germline CDR1 LGHNT, CDR2 FRNRAP. The CDR3 loop spans 13 amino acids. The CDR3 is CASGPVFYNEQFF. The CDR3, as DNA: TGTGCTAGTGGTCCTGTCTTTTACAATGAGCAGTTCTTC. Looking up the rest from reference TRBV12-5 and TRBJ2-1 gives the full variable domain: DARVTQTPRHKVTEMGQEVTMRCQPILGHNTVFWYRQTMMQGLELLAYFRNRAPLDDSGMPKDRFSAEMPDATLATLKIQPSEPRDSAVYFCASGPVFYNEQFFGPGTRLTVL.

V and J are TRBV9 and TRBJ1-1; D gene ambiguous. Trimming removed 0 bases at V and 3 bases at J, with 9 bases between. Germline-derived CDR1 and CDR2 are SGDLS and YYNGEE. The CDR3 runs 14 residues. The CDR3 reads CASSVEAGYTEAFF. CDR3 nucleotides: TGTGCCAGCAGCGTAGAGGCGGGGTACACTGAAGCTTTCTTT.

This chain connects TRBV12-3 or TRBV12-4 to TRBJ2-1; TRBD2 matches 11 bases. CDR3 length: 15 amino acids. V lost 8 bases, J lost 6 bases, and 9 bases stayed unmatched. The CDR3 region is CASRSGTSGINEQFF. The CDR3 DNA is TGTGCCAGCCGGTCCGGGACTAGCGGAATCAATGAGCAGTTCTTC.